These 17 T cell receptor beta chains share one sample of origin, sequenced in a study of CD8 T cells in ankylosing spondylitis. Overall study findings and caveats: Several highly homologous variants made up a TCR beta motif, and this motif appeared characteristic of ankylosing spondylitis blood.

Each CDR3 protein gets one entry after TCRdb re-called the 5' RACE reads with MiXCR. The sample has around 540,000 distinct CDR3 sequences, roughly 13% seen once; the top ten hold 6.5% to 7%. No cognate antigen is known for these TCRs. Sequencing was performed on blood, either unsorted or a sorted T cell fraction (not recorded which). These receptors were obtained from a male donor with ankylosing spondylitis.

The genes are TRBV12-3 or TRBV12-4 and TRBJ1-1, with D maybe TRBD1 (5 bases). V lost 3 bases, J lost 5 bases, and 16 bases lay in between. The CDR3 spans 15 residues. The DNA for the CDR3 is TGTGCCAGCAGTTTTGTATCACGGGGGGATACTGAAGCTTTCTTT. Protein sequence: CASSFVSRGDTEAFF.

This clonotype has just a few counts. V usage is TRBV20-1 and J usage is TRBJ1-3, with D perhaps matching TRBD1 (5 bases). The CDR3 spans 18 residues. Germline lookup yields CDR1 DFQATT and CDR2 SNEGSKA (reference sequence). Trimming shortened V by 3 bases and J by 0 bases, and 21 bases separated the two germline ends. The CDR3 nucleotides read TGCAGTGCTAGGCTCAACCCCGGGCCAAGGGGCTCTGGAAACACCATATATTTT. Its protein product is CSARLNPGPRGSGNTIYF.

This clonotype was recorded many times. The gene calls are TRBV20-1 and TRBJ1-3; perhaps TRBD1 as D (6 bases). V was clipped by 2 bases and J by 4 bases, with 12 bases between them. The CDR3 runs 14 residues. CDR1 and CDR2 from the germline V gene are DFQATT and SNEGSKA (reference sequence). CDR3 sequence reads: CSARRGGFGNTIYF. CDR3 DNA: TGCAGTGCTAGAAGGGGGGGGTTCGGAAACACCATATATTTT.

This chain uses TRBV7-2 with TRBJ2-2; D is uncertain. The CDR3 extends over 12 amino acids. The ends were cut back, 11 bases at V and 3 bases at J, with 10 bases in the middle. Germline V gene lookup returns CDR1 SGHTA and CDR2 FQGNSA. CDR3 amino acids: CALSPHTGELFF. The CDR3 DNA reads TGTGCCCTCAGCCCCCACACCGGGGAGCTGTTTTTT.

This clonotype was recorded a few times. V usage is TRBV20-1 and J usage is TRBJ2-3, with TRBD1 identical over 7 bases. This CDR3 spans 15 amino acids. Germline CDR1 and CDR2: DFQATT and SNEGSKA (reference sequence). V dropped 5 bases and J dropped 0; count of bases not matched to a gene: 8. The CDR3 DNA follows: TGCAGTGCTTCTCAGGCAGGGGGTAGCACAGATACGCAGTATTTT. As protein: CSASQAGGSTDTQYF.

This clonotype has ten or more counts. The rearrangement uses TRBV15 and TRBJ2-7; D is unresolved. Germline V gene data show CDR1 as LNHNV and CDR2 as YYDKDF (reference sequence). The length of the CDR3 is 13 residues. The V and J ends lost 0 bases and 7 bases respectively, with 10 bases between them. CDR3 in amino acids: CATSREDKEEQYF. The DNA for the CDR3 is TGTGCCACCAGCAGAGAAGACAAGGAGGAGCAGTACTTC.

This chain joins TRBV18 and TRBJ2-7, with a weak D call TRBD2 (6 bases). Germline CDR1 is KGHSH and CDR2 is LQKENI. The CDR3 spans 13 residues. Trimming stripped 3 bases from V and 2 bases from J, with 8 bases between. The CDR3 is CASSPGLPYEQYF. The CDR3 nucleotides read TGTGCCAGCTCACCGGGACTCCCCTACGAGCAGTACTTC. Full variable domain (missing parts from reference TRBV18 and TRBJ2-7): NAGVMQNPRHLVRRRGQEARLRCSPMKGHSHVYWYRQLPEEGLKFMVYLQKENIIDESGMPKERFSAEFPKEGPSILRIQQVVRGDSAAYFCASSPGLPYEQYFGPGTRLTVT.

The chain has TRBV2 and TRBJ1-4; a possible D gene is TRBD1 (6 bases). The CDR3 is 14 amino acids. In germline, CDR1 is SNHLY, CDR2 FYNNEI. With 4 bases removed from V and 4 bases from J, the gap between germline ends came to 10 bases. As DNA, the CDR3 is TGTGCCAGCAGTGCCGGGACAAGTAATGAAAAACTGTTTTTT. It yields the protein CASSAGTSNEKLFF.

The chain carries TRBV20-1 and TRBJ1-2, with D possibly matching TRBD1 (5 bases). V lost 6 bases, J lost 2 bases, and 10 bases lay in between. The CDR3 has 12 amino acids. Germline CDR1 DFQATT, CDR2 SNEGSKA (reference sequence). CDR3 coding DNA: TGCAGTGCCACAGGCGCCAACTATGGCTACACCTTC. Its protein product is CSATGANYGYTF.

The chain recombines TRBV15 with TRBJ2-2, with a tentative D call TRBD2 (5 bases). CDR1 is LNHNV, CDR2 YYDKDF, per germline (reference sequence). Trimming removed 2 bases from V and 0 bases from J, with 7 bases in between. The CDR3 extends over 15 amino acids. The CDR3 here is CATSRSGPNTGELFF. CDR3 DNA sequence: TGTGCCACCAGCAGAAGCGGACCGAACACCGGGGAGCTGTTTTTT.

This clonotype has more than one count but fewer than ten. This chain connects TRBV29-1 to TRBJ1-2; D possibly corresponds to TRBD1 (6 bases). The V and J ends lost 0 bases and 6 bases respectively, with 14 bases between them. Per germline, CDR1 SQVTM and CDR2 ANQGSEA. The CDR3 length is 14 residues. The CDR3 loop reads CSVEDTGSAHGYTF. Here the CDR3 DNA reads TGCAGCGTTGAAGATACAGGGAGCGCGCATGGCTACACCTTC.

This clonotype was detected many times. The J gene is TRBJ2-1, the V gene TRBV6-1; 9 bases map to TRBD1. The V and J ends lost 6 bases and 7 bases, in that order; junction bases with no gene match: 13. CDR3 length: 16 residues. CDR1 and CDR2 (germline): MNHNS, SASEGT. The CDR3 region is CASSFPPGQGDNEQFF. The CDR3 nucleotides read TGTGCCAGCAGCTTCCCACCGGGACAGGGAGATAATGAGCAGTTCTTC.

The rearrangement joins TRBV18 to TRBJ1-2; D uncertain. Trimming cost V 3 bases and J 5 bases, with 25 bases left between them. The CDR3 sequence is 18 residues long. The germline V gene encodes CDR1 KGHSH and CDR2 LQKENI. The CDR3 DNA is TGTGCCAGCTCACCCGGCCAGGCGTCTGCGTTAAAAGCTTATGGCTACACCTTC. Protein: CASSPGQASALKAYGYTF.

This rearrangement joins TRBV5-1 to TRBJ2-2; TRBD2 agrees at 11 bases. CDR1 and CDR2 from the germline V gene are SGHRS and YFSETQ. V shed 2 bases and J 3 bases; nucleotides not matched to a gene: 3. The CDR3 contains 16 residues. CDR3 DNA sequence: TGCGCCAGCAGCTTTGCACTAGCGGGGGACACCGGGGAGCTGTTTTTT. Translating gives CASSFALAGDTGELFF.

This clonotype came up many times. This chain uses TRBV6-5 with TRBJ2-5; no clear D. V lost 4 bases, J lost 2 bases, and 11 bases lay in between. Germline V gene lookup returns CDR1 MNHEY and CDR2 SVGAGI. CDR3 length: 14 amino acids. CDR3 DNA sequence: TGTGCCAGCAGTTCTGTGGGAATTCAAGAGACCCAGTACTTC. Translating it yields CASSSVGIQETQYF.

The gene calls are TRBV2 and TRBJ2-2, with TRBD2 matching 13 bases. Per the germline V gene, CDR1 is SNHLY and CDR2 is FYNNEI. After removal of 2 bases from V and 3 bases from J, the junction contained 12 bases not matched to a gene. The CDR3 is 20 amino acids. The CDR3 protein is CASSELGGLAGDEYTGELFF. As DNA, the CDR3 is TGTGCCAGCAGTGAATTGGGTGGACTAGCGGGAGACGAGTACACCGGGGAGCTGTTTTTT.

The sample holds a few counts of this clonotype. The rearrangement links TRBV12-3 or TRBV12-4 to TRBJ1-6; 8 bases align to TRBD1. The V gene end was trimmed by 7 bases and the J gene end by 6 bases; junction bases not matched to a gene: 5. The CDR3 consists of 14 residues. The CDR3 DNA sequence: TGTGCCAGCAACCCCAGGGGGCTTAATTCACCCCTCCACTTT. Encoded protein: CASNPRGLNSPLHF.